This T cell receptor (beta chain) was profiled in a study of T cells in localized non-small cell lung cancer. Regarding the study as a whole: Heterogeneity cannot be ruled out, as sequencing used one tumor region only. Adjacent lung held a median roughly 54 of the top 100 tumor clones.

TCRdb's copy holds only in-frame clones and misses some; the assay was immunoSEQ multiplex PCR. Of 60,000 to 75,000 clones detected, around four fifths appear once; the ten largest clones hold roughly 12%. V was trimmed by 3 bases and J by 1 base, leaving 16 bases between them. Germline assignment: CDR1 KGHSH and CDR2 LQKENI. The CDR3 spans 18 residues. A remark on this clone: Its antigen is unknown.

The source of this sequence is a female donor older than 55 with stage I lung adenocarcinoma. The V and J genes are TRBV18 and TRBJ2-6; perhaps TRBD1 as D (6 bases). This specimen was peripheral blood, taken before any cancer treatment. DNA of the CDR3: TGTGCCAGCTCACCGAACGCCGGGACAAAGTCTGGGGCCAACGTCCTGACTTTC. Its translation is CASSPNAGTKSGANVLTF.